A single sample is the source of the 23 T cell receptor beta chains below, sequenced in a study of cytomegalovirus exposure and HLA in healthy donors. 60 Vbeta and 13 Jbeta primers were used in PCR. Assay: immunoSEQ multiplex PCR; the TCRdb copy retains only in-frame clones and omits some. The sample lists fewer than 45,000 clones, roughly 80% occurring once. The specimen sequenced was PBMCs. Every receptor here comes from a male donor in good health and CMV-seronegative.

The rearrangement uses TRBV6-5 and TRBJ1-2; perhaps TRBD1 as D (5 bases). The CDR3 loop spans 11 amino acids. Trimming stripped 8 bases from V and 7 bases from J, with 11 bases between. The V gene's germline CDR1 is MNHEY and CDR2 SVGAGI. The chain's CDR3 is CASGDSLGYTF. The CDR3 DNA reads as TGTGCCAGCGGTGACAGTCTTGGCTACACCTTC.

The CDR3: CASSQTDLGEQFF. In DNA form, the CDR3 reads TGTGCCAGCAGTCAGACTGACCTCGGTGAGCAGTTCTTC. The chain recombines TRBV9 with TRBJ2-1; the D is unclear. This CDR3 contains 13 residues. The germline V and J ends were trimmed by 5 bases and 9 bases, with 15 bases remaining between them. Germline V CDR1 and CDR2: SGDLS, YYNGEE.

The chain has TRBV2 and TRBJ2-2, with TRBD2 matching over 10 bases. This CDR3 spans 16 amino acids. CDR1 and CDR2 (germline): SNHLY, FYNNEI. The V segment lost 5 bases and the J segment 1 base; nucleotides outside the gene matches: 4. CDR3: CASSQLAGGNTGELFF. Here the CDR3 DNA reads TGTGCCAGCAGTCAATTAGCGGGAGGGAACACCGGGGAGCTGTTTTTT.

This clone was seen only once. The V call is TRBV7-2, the J call TRBJ2-7, with 8 bases lining up with TRBD1. With V trimmed by 2 bases and J by 5 bases, 8 bases remained unmatched. Germline CDR1 SGHTA, CDR2 FQGNSA. CDR3 length: 15 residues. The DNA for the CDR3 is TGTGCCAGCAGCTTAATGTCAGGGGGCTGGAACGAGCAGTACTTC. Encoded protein: CASSLMSGGWNEQYF.

The V and J genes are TRBV18 and TRBJ1-1; D not resolved. V lost 4 bases, J lost 1 base, and 7 bases lay in between. The germline CDR1 and CDR2 sequences are KGHSH and LQKENI. The CDR3 is 13 residues long. CDR3 loop: CASSLPGNTEAFF. For the CDR3, the DNA is TGTGCCAGCTCACTTCCCGGGAACACTGAAGCTTTCTTT.

V gene TRBV29-1 combines with J gene TRBJ2-1; TRBD2 agrees at 15 bases. With V trimmed by 5 bases and J by 9 bases, 8 bases remained unmatched. There are 15 residues in the CDR3. Germline V gives CDR1 SQVTM, CDR2 ANQGSEA. The CDR3 here is CSVHGGLAGGSEQFF. The CDR3 DNA sequence: TGCAGCGTTCATGGGGGACTAGCGGGAGGCAGTGAGCAGTTCTTC.

The chain employs TRBV2 and TRBJ2-1, with D possibly being TRBD2 (5 bases). The CDR3 loop spans 13 amino acids. V dropped 6 bases and J dropped 10 bases, with 16 bases sitting between them. The germline gives CDR1 SNHLY, CDR2 FYNNEI. The CDR3 sequence: CASRTDSNPEQFF. CDR3 DNA: TGTGCCAGCAGGACGGACTCGAACCCGGAGCAGTTCTTC.

This sequence joins TRBV4-1 and TRBJ2-3; D not resolved. CDR1 MGHRA and CDR2 YSYEKL come from the germline V gene. This CDR3 is 17 amino acids long. The ends were cut back, 0 bases at V and 0 bases at J, with 13 bases in the middle. CDR3 loop: CASSQEALAVSTDTQYF. CDR3 DNA sequence: TGCGCCAGCAGCCAAGAGGCTTTGGCGGTCAGCACAGATACGCAGTATTTT.

This rearrangement joins TRBV5-1 to TRBJ1-2, with 9 bases aligning to TRBD1. The CDR3 length is 15 residues. The germline CDR1 and CDR2 sequences are SGHRS and YFSETQ. V was clipped by 4 bases and J by 0 bases; unmatched bases: 4. The CDR3 loop reads CASSNRQGANYGYTF. The CDR3 DNA is TGCGCCAGCAGCAACCGACAGGGGGCTAACTATGGCTACACCTTC.

The rearrangement uses TRBV10-3 and TRBJ2-5, with 12 bases lining up with TRBD1. The CDR3 spans 16 residues. The germline V gene encodes CDR1 ENHRY and CDR2 SYGVKD. After removal of 4 bases from V and 4 bases from J, the junction contained 7 bases not matched to a gene. The CDR3 is CAISGGQGALGETQYF. The CDR3, as DNA: TGTGCCATCAGTGGGGGACAGGGGGCGTTGGGAGAGACCCAGTACTTC.

V gene TRBV28 combines with J gene TRBJ2-1; 9 bases fit TRBD2. This CDR3 spans 16 amino acids. The V gene's germline CDR1 is MDHEN and CDR2 SYDVKM. The V and J ends lost 6 bases and 6 bases, in that order; junction bases with no gene match: 12. CDR3 nucleotide sequence: TGTGCCAGCAGGGCCCGAGGGGCGGGAGGGCCCAATGAGCAGTTCTTC. The encoded protein is CASRARGAGGPNEQFF.

The V gene is TRBV11-2, the J gene TRBJ1-2; D ambiguous. Germline-derived CDR1 and CDR2 are SGHAT and FQNNGV. The V end lost 5 bases, the J end lost 8 bases, and 15 bases lay between the germline ends. There are 13 residues in the CDR3. The chain's CDR3 is CASSATTTGGYTF. The DNA of the CDR3 is TGTGCCAGCAGCGCGACAACAACGGGAGGCTACACCTTC.

The genes are TRBV9 and TRBJ2-3, with D possibly matching TRBD1 (5 bases). The CDR3 totals 16 residues. The germline V and J ends were trimmed by 3 bases and 2 bases, with 16 bases remaining between them. Germline values: CDR1 SGDLS, CDR2 YYNGEE. CDR3 residues: CASSARSSGNTDTQYF. DNA of the CDR3: TGTGCCAGCAGCGCCAGATCCTCAGGGAACACAGATACGCAGTATTTT.

V gene TRBV7-9 combines with J gene TRBJ1-4; D unresolved. Germline CDR1 reads SEHNR; CDR2 reads FQNEAQ (reference sequence). The ends were cut back, 1 base at V and 10 bases at J, with 10 bases in the middle. This CDR3 spans 13 amino acids. The CDR3 DNA is TGTGCCAGCAGCTTAGGATTAGAGGGAAAACTGTTTTTT. Its translation: CASSLGLEGKLFF.

CDR3 nucleotide sequence: TGTGCCAGCAGCTGGGGGGTATATCTCTCTGGAAACACCATATATTTT. Its protein is CASSWGVYLSGNTIYF. The rearrangement joins TRBV5-6 to TRBJ1-3; TRBD1 might be the D (5 bases). Per germline, CDR1 SGHDT and CDR2 YYEEEE. The V end lost 3 bases, the J end lost 0 bases, and 13 bases lay between the germline ends. The CDR3 sequence is 16 residues long.

The V and J genes are TRBV30 and TRBJ1-5; maybe TRBD1 (5 bases). Germline lookup yields CDR1 GTSNPN and CDR2 SVGIG (reference sequence). CDR3 length: 13 residues. The germline V and J ends were trimmed by 0 bases and 5 bases, with 8 bases remaining between them. Written as DNA, the CDR3 is TGTGCCTGGAGTGTACTCAGGGATCAGCCCCAGCATTTT. Its translation: CAWSVLRDQPQHF.

This clone showed up just once. The chain carries TRBV7-8 and TRBJ2-3, with a possible D match to TRBD1 (5 bases). Deletions cut 1 base from V and 1 base from J, with 9 bases between. CDR1 is SGHVS and CDR2 is FQNEAQ in the germline V gene. CDR3 length equals 15 residues. The CDR3 sequence is CASSLGRVGTDTQYF. Written as DNA, the CDR3 is TGTGCCAGCAGCTTAGGCAGGGTCGGCACAGATACGCAGTATTTT.

This chain uses TRBV5-1 with TRBJ1-6; D gene ambiguous. V lost 3 bases and J lost 8, with 12 bases in between. The CDR3 has 14 residues. CDR1 is SGHRS, CDR2 YFSETQ, per germline. The CDR3 coding sequence is TGCGCCAGCAGCTACGACGGGGAGGATTCACCCCTCCACTTT. This translates into CASSYDGEDSPLHF. Full variable domain (remainder filled in from reference TRBV5-1 and TRBJ1-6): KAGVTQTPRYLIKTRGQQVTLSCSPISGHRSVSWYQQTPGQGLQFLFEYFSETQRNKGNFPGRFSGRQFSNSRSEMNVSTLELGDSALYLCASSYDGEDSPLHFGNGTRLTVT.

V is TRBV2 and J is TRBJ1-4, with a weak D call TRBD1 (5 bases). The CDR3 sequence is 14 residues long. Germline V gene data show CDR1 as SNHLY and CDR2 as FYNNEI. The V end lost 7 bases, the J end lost 3 bases, and 12 bases lay between the germline ends. CDR3 bases: TGTGCCAGCAAACGCGGGACGGCTAATGAAAAACTGTTTTTT. The encoded protein is CASKRGTANEKLFF.

This clone was found once. The chain has TRBV6-1 and TRBJ1-1; D gene uncertain. The CDR3 contains 13 residues. Trimming stripped 4 bases from V and 6 bases from J, with 12 bases between. Germline lookup yields CDR1 MNHNS and CDR2 SASEGT. CDR3 coding DNA: TGTGCCAGCAGTGTCGGGCGGCGGGCTGAAGCTTTCTTT. This codes for CASSVGRRAEAFF.

The sample holds a few counts of this clone. The chain carries TRBV30 and TRBJ2-4; 12 bases map to TRBD2. Germline CDR1 is GTSNPN and CDR2 is SVGIG (reference sequence). The CDR3 covers 17 residues. Unmatched junction bases numbered 9, after V lost 0 bases and J lost 6 bases. The CDR3 protein is CAWSVGLAGGQGNIQYF. CDR3 DNA sequence: TGTGCCTGGAGTGTTGGGCTAGCGGGAGGGCAGGGAAACATTCAGTACTTC.

The chain carries TRBV6-5 and TRBJ1-5; maybe TRBD1 (6 bases). The CDR3 has 15 residues. CDR1 is MNHEY and CDR2 is SVGAGI in the germline V gene. The ends were cut back, 6 bases at V and 5 bases at J, with 17 bases in the middle. The CDR3 spells CASSRDRNPDQPQHF. CDR3 in DNA: TGTGCCAGCAGCCGTGACAGGAACCCAGATCAGCCCCAGCATTTT.

CDR3 in DNA: TGTGCCAGCAGAGACAGACAGGTCTTCGGTGAGCAGTTCTTC. Protein sequence: CASRDRQVFGEQFF. V and J are TRBV21-1 and TRBJ2-1; the tabulated D call, TRBD1, remains unverified against the DNA. TRBV21-1 is classified as a pseudogene. There are 14 residues in the CDR3.